This TCR beta chain is from a study of T-cell memory formation after mild COVID-19. Study summary: Clusters were largely donor specific. Study-level results: For contracting clones, CD4+ ones sat mainly in CM and EM, CD8+ in EMRA. Day 37-peaking second-wave clones had unconfirmed SARS-CoV-2 specificity.

Per germline, CDR1 SGHRS and CDR2 YFSETQ. This CDR3 is built from 16 residues. Trimming removed 1 base from V and 8 bases from J, with 21 bases in between. This clonotype came up a few times. Its antigen is unknown. TCR alpha and TCR beta cDNA libraries with sample barcodes and UMIs came from 5'RACE using constant-segment primers. MiXCR, run by TCRdb on the 5' RACE reads, gives a single entry per CDR3 protein. Of roughly 190,000 distinct CDR3 sequences listed, 15% to 20% are singletons. The V gene is TRBV5-1, the J gene TRBJ1-1; a weak D match, TRBD1 (5 bases). The sequenced sample was PBMCs or a T cell subset sorted from them (not recorded which). The source of this sequence is an adult woman who had mild COVID-19 (a few samples of this study predate the infection). Cell type and time point are not known. The CDR3 nucleotides read TGCGCCAGCAGCTTGCAGGGCGGTTCAGAATGGGCAGAAGCTTTCTTT. This translates into CASSLQGGSEWAEAFF.